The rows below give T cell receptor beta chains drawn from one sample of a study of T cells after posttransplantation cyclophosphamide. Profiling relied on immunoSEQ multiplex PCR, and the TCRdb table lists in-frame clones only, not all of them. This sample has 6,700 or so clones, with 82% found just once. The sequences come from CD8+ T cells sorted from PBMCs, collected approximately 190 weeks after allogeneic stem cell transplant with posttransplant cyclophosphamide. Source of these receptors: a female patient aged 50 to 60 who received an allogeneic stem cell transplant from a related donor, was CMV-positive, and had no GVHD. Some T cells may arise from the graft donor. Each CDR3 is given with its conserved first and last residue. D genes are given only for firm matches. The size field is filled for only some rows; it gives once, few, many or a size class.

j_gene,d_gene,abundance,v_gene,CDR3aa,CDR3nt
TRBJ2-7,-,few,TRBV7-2,CASSLGAGRSYEQYF,TGTGCCAGCAGCTTAGGGGCGGGCCGGTCCTACGAGCAGTACTTC
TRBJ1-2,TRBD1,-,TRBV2,CASSETKLGQTIGYTF,TGTGCCAGCAGTGAAACGAAATTGGGACAGACTATTGGCTACACCTTC
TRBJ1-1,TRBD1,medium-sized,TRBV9,CASSETGGHMNTEAFF,TGTGCCAGCAGCGAGACAGGGGGACACATGAACACTGAAGCTTTCTTT
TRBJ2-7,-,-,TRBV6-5,CASSLTPSYEQYF,TGTGCCAGCAGTTTGACACCCTCCTACGAGCAGTACTTC